This T cell receptor (beta chain) was found in a study of cytomegalovirus exposure and HLA in healthy donors. As for the study in general: A data release that came early held tens of millions of unique TCRs from HLA-typed donors. Study results and limitations: With later analysis, a missense DCLRE1C variant became linked to TCR beta V- and J-gene trimming. A list of 150 or so TCR beta chains associated with cytomegalovirus was given.

Trimming took 1 base from V and 6 from J, leaving 13 bases between them. CDR3 length: 14 residues. CDR1 is SGHNT and CDR2 is YYREEE in the germline V gene (reference sequence). It was with 60 Vbeta and 13 Jbeta primers that the PCR ran. The method was immunoSEQ multiplex PCR; TCRdb's version includes in-frame clones alone and lacks a portion of them. The sample contains some 120,000 clones, 60% to 85% of which appear only once. As for this clone: As yet, its antigen is unknown.

The sequence was collected from a female donor in good health and CMV-seronegative. The chain recombines TRBV5-4 with TRBJ1-1; the D gene is possibly TRBD1 (6 bases). The sequenced material came from PBMCs. CDR3 DNA: TGTGCCAGCAGCTTGCAAGGGGGTCCCGCTGAAGCTTTCTTT. Its protein product is CASSLQGGPAEAFF.